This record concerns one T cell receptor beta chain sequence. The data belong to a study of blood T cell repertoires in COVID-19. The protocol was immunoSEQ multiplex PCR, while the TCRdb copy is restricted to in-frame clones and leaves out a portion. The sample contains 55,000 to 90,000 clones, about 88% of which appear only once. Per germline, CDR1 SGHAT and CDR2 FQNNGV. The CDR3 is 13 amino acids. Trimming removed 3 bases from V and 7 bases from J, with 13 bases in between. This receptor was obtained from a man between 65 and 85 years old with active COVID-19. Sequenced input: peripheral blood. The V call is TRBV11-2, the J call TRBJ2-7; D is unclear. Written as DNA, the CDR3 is TGTGCCAGCAGCTTGAGCCCACCCGGGGAGCAGTACTTC. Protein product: CASSLSPPGEQYF. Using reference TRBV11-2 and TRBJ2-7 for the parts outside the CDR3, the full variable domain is EAGVAQSPRYKIIEKRQSVAFWCNPISGHATLYWYQQILGQGPKLLIQFQNNGVVDDSQLPKDRFSAERLKGVDSTLKIQPAKLEDSAVYLCASSLSPPGEQYFGPGTRLTVT.